This T cell receptor beta chain was identified in a study of technical replicates of blood from four donors. The method was immunoSEQ multiplex PCR; TCRdb's version includes in-frame clones alone and lacks a portion of them. The data hold around 76,000 clones, with 95% to 99% observed a single time. The germline CDR1 and CDR2 sequences are SEHNR and FQNEAQ (reference sequence). The CDR3 is made up of 15 amino acids. Trimming at V came to 5 bases and at J to 6 bases, leaving 9 bases not matched to a gene. The TCR sequence derives from a human donor in good health. The chain joins TRBV7-9 to TRBJ2-1; 8 nucleotides agree with TRBD2. Sequences were obtained from T cells isolated from PBMCs. CDR3 in amino acids: CASSPTAGVLNEQFF. CDR3 DNA: TGTGCCAGCAGCCCGACAGCGGGAGTTCTCAATGAGCAGTTCTTC.